This entry lists 25 T cell receptor beta chains sequenced from one sample in a study of breast tumors, draining lymph nodes, adjacent tissues. From the multiplex PCR reads, TCRdb called clonotypes with MiXCR, one entry per CDR3 protein. The data show under 250,000 distinct CDR3 sequences, approximately 29% seen once. The lymph nodes were axillary draining lymph nodes from breast cancer patients. Material for sequencing was axillary lymph node tissue. The receptors originated from a female donor with breast cancer. Some clones in this sample may be carry-over from other donors' samples.

This clonotype was seen a few times. The chain links TRBV14 to TRBJ1-1; D gene unclear. CDR1 and CDR2 (germline): SGHDN, FVKESK. V shed 0 bases and J shed 0 bases, with 5 bases lying between them. The CDR3 spans 14 residues. CDR3 coding DNA: TGTGCCAGCAGCCAAGAGGGGATGAACACTGAAGCTTTCTTT. It codes for CASSQEGMNTEAFF.

This clonotype was seen many times. The chain uses TRBV7-3 and TRBJ2-3; D is perhaps TRBD2 (6 bases). V lost 1 base to trimming and J lost 1 base, with 9 bases between them. Germline-derived CDR1 and CDR2 are SGHTA and FQGTGA. The CDR3 runs to 15 residues. The chain's CDR3 is CASSLIGLRTDTQYF. In DNA form, the CDR3 reads TGTGCCAGCAGCTTAATAGGACTACGCACAGATACGCAGTATTTT. The whole variable domain, filled in from reference TRBV7-3 and TRBJ2-3, reads GAGVSQTPSNKVTEKGKYVELRCDPISGHTALYWYRQSLGQGPEFLIYFQGTGAADDSGLPNDRFFAVRPEGSVSTLKIQRTERGDSAVYLCASSLIGLRTDTQYFGPGTRLTVL.

This CDR3 reads CASSSKGGYYGYTF. The CDR3 region has the DNA TGTGCCAGCAGCTCTAAGGGGGGATACTATGGCTACACCTTC. V gene TRBV9 combines with J gene TRBJ1-2; possibly TRBD1 for D (6 bases). The CDR3 extends over 14 amino acids. CDR1 SGDLS and CDR2 YYNGEE come from the germline V gene. V was pared by 4 bases and J by 3 bases, with 13 bases between.

This sequence joins TRBV9 and TRBJ2-7, with 7 bases fitting TRBD1. The V segment lost 4 bases and the J segment 2 bases; nucleotides outside the gene matches: 12. Germline V gives CDR1 SGDLS, CDR2 YYNGEE. The CDR3 is 16 residues long. CDR3 residues: CASSSSGQSTAYEQYF. CDR3 DNA: TGTGCCAGCAGCTCCTCGGGACAGAGTACGGCCTACGAGCAGTACTTC. The variable domain in full, with the rest retrieved from reference TRBV9 and TRBJ2-7, is DSGVTQTPKHLITATGQRVTLRCSPRSGDLSVYWYQQSLDQGLQFLIQYYNGEERAKGNILERFSAQQFPDLHSELNLSSLELGDSALYFCASSSSGQSTAYEQYFGPGTRLTVT.

This clonotype was observed many times. V is TRBV25-1 and J is TRBJ1-1; TRBD1 matches 8 bases. Per the germline V gene, CDR1 is MGHDK and CDR2 is SYGVNS. The CDR3 totals 17 residues. J gave up 1 base and V 3 bases, and 10 bases lay outside the gene matches. The CDR3 DNA follows: TGTGCCAGCAGTGATTTGGGGGCAGGGGGCAGGAACACTGAAGCTTTCTTT. Translated, it gives CASSDLGAGGRNTEAFF.

This clonotype was counted ten times or more. With a much larger clone just one base away, this may be a read error. The V call is TRBV4-2, the J call TRBJ1-2; no firm D call. Germline V gene sequence: CDR1 LGHNA, CDR2 YNFKEQ. This CDR3 is built from 13 residues. This CDR3 reads CASSQDLGLGCTF. CDR3 coding DNA: TGTGCCAGCAGCCAAGATTTAGGGCTCGGCTGCACCTTC.

This clonotype was found a few times. The V call is TRBV14, the J call TRBJ2-3, with D tentatively TRBD1 or TRBD2 (5 bases each). Germline V gives CDR1 SGHDN, CDR2 FVKESK. Trimming took off 1 base at V and 4 bases at J, with 21 bases between the two ends. CDR3 length equals 18 residues. DNA for the CDR3: TGTGCCAGCAGCCAAGTAATGTGGGACCTGCCCCCCGCAGATACGCAGTATTTT. It encodes CASSQVMWDLPPADTQYF.

This clonotype was counted only a few times. This chain joins TRBV3-1 and TRBJ2-2, with TRBD1 identical over 7 bases. The CDR3 is 16 amino acids. V was pared by 1 base and J by 6 bases, with 8 bases of the junction left unmatched. CDR1 LGHDT and CDR2 YNNKEL come from the germline V gene (reference sequence). CDR3 in amino acids: CASSQGQGVLAGELFF. Written as DNA, the CDR3 is TGTGCCAGCAGCCAAGGACAGGGTGTACTCGCCGGGGAGCTGTTTTTT.

The sample holds many counts of this clonotype. The chain couples TRBV12-3 or TRBV12-4 to TRBJ1-6, with TRBD1 matching over 9 bases. V lost 5 bases and J lost 0; bases outside the gene matches: 5. The CDR3 has 17 amino acids. CDR3 nucleotide sequence: TGTGCCAGCAGTACCGACAGGGGGAGCTCCTATAATTCACCCCTCCACTTT. Its translation: CASSTDRGSSYNSPLHF.

A few counts support this clonotype. The V and J genes are TRBV3-1 and TRBJ1-1; D possibly corresponds to TRBD1 (5 bases). Germline V CDR1 and CDR2: LGHDT, YNNKEL (reference sequence). V lost 1 base, J lost 8 bases, and 11 bases lay in between. The CDR3 sequence is 13 residues long. CDR3 amino acids: CASSQAGGGEAFF. The CDR3 bases are TGTGCCAGCAGCCAAGCGGGGGGAGGAGAAGCTTTCTTT.

This clonotype was seen repeatedly, ten times or more. The gene calls are TRBV5-1 and TRBJ2-1; 8 bases map to TRBD2. The CDR3 loop spans 15 amino acids. Looked up from germline, CDR1 is SGHRS and CDR2 is YFSETQ. J lost 2 bases, V lost 0 bases, and 1 base had no gene match. CDR3 in amino acids: CASSLETSAYNEQFF. The CDR3 DNA sequence: TGCGCCAGCAGCTTGGAGACTAGCGCCTACAATGAGCAGTTCTTC.

On this clonotype itself: One end of the junction varies from germline; a read error may be responsible. V is TRBV29-1 and J is TRBJ2-5; 8 nucleotides match TRBD1. The CDR3 is made up of 14 amino acids. Germline V CDR1 and CDR2: SQVTM, ANQGSEA. The CDR3 is CSVIGTGSQEPQYF. The CDR3 DNA follows: TGCAGCGTGATAGGGACAGGATCCCAAGAGCCCCAGTACTTC.

In this sample, this clonotype turned up many times. This sequence joins TRBV28 and TRBJ2-2, with TRBD2 matching over 9 bases. With V trimmed by 3 bases and J by 1 base, 12 bases remained unmatched. Germline V gene data show CDR1 as MDHEN and CDR2 as SYDVKM. The CDR3 is made up of 19 amino acids. The CDR3 loop is CASSFPPLEREENTGELFF. In nucleotides, the CDR3 is TGTGCCAGCAGTTTCCCTCCCTTAGAGCGGGAGGAGAACACCGGGGAGCTGTTTTTT.

The chain has TRBV28 and TRBJ1-4; 7 nucleotides align to TRBD1. Germline V lookup: CDR1 MDHEN, CDR2 SYDVKM. Trimming took 2 bases from V and 5 from J; bases not matched to a gene: 17. The CDR3 extends over 19 amino acids. CDR3 sequence reads: CASSLPTRSGGRKNEKLFF. The CDR3 nucleotides are TGTGCCAGCAGTTTACCCACTAGATCAGGGGGTCGAAAGAATGAAAAACTGTTTTTT.

This clonotype was seen many times. The chain carries TRBV20-1 and TRBJ2-7; TRBD2 is a possible D gene (6 bases). The germline V gene encodes CDR1 DFQATT and CDR2 SNEGSKA (reference sequence). V was trimmed by 3 bases and J by 2 bases, leaving 17 bases between them. The CDR3 sequence is 15 residues long. The CDR3 protein is CSASDSGYPPYEQYF. In DNA, the CDR3 is TGCAGTGCTAGCGACAGCGGGTACCCCCCCTACGAGCAGTACTTC.

This clonotype was detected many times. The V gene is TRBV29-1, the J gene TRBJ2-1; no reliable D call. The germline V gene encodes CDR1 SQVTM and CDR2 ANQGSEA. Trimming cost V 5 bases and J 8 bases, with 4 bases left between them. The CDR3 loop spans 9 amino acids. This CDR3 reads CSVSDEQFF. The DNA for the CDR3 is TGCAGCGTTTCCGATGAGCAGTTCTTC.

In this sample, this clonotype turned up many times. The gene calls are TRBV5-6 and TRBJ2-3, with D possibly matching TRBD2 (5 bases). V lost 1 base and J 4 bases, leaving 7 bases between the germline ends. The CDR3 runs 13 residues. CDR1 and CDR2 (germline): SGHDT, YYEEEE. CDR3 bases: TGTGCCAGCAGCTTGCTGAGGGCAGATACGCAGTATTTT. This encodes CASSLLRADTQYF. Filled out from reference TRBV5-6 and TRBJ2-3, the complete variable domain reads DAGVTQSPTHLIKTRGQQVTLRCSPKSGHDTVSWYQQALGQGPQFIFQYYEEEERQRGNFPDRFSGHQFPNYSSELNVNALLLGDSALYLCASSLLRADTQYFGPGTRLTVL.

The table lists this clonotype with many counts. The chain carries TRBV7-2 and TRBJ1-4; 8 positions match TRBD1. This CDR3 has 15 amino acids. The junction had 9 bases not matched to a gene; V was cut back by 5 bases and J by 7 bases. The germline CDR1 and CDR2 sequences are SGHTA and FQGNSA. The CDR3 DNA reads as TGTGCCAGCAGCCAATCGACAGGGGAGGTTGAAAAACTGTTTTTT. This gives the protein CASSQSTGEVEKLFF.

To note about this clonotype: One base away lies a much larger clone, so this may be a sequencing read error. The CDR3 loop reads CASSESGFANGYTF. In DNA form, the CDR3 reads TGTGCCAGCAGTGAATCCGGGTTTGCGAATGGCTACACCTTC. The rearrangement joins TRBV6-1 to TRBJ1-2; D remains unclear. Germline V gene sequence: CDR1 MNHNS, CDR2 SASEGT. The CDR3 runs 14 residues. V dropped 2 bases and J dropped 6 bases, with 13 bases sitting between them.

This clonotype was seen repeatedly, ten times or more. The chain combines TRBV20-1 with TRBJ2-2; 10 bases are a match to TRBD2. There are 15 residues in the CDR3. The V gene's germline CDR1 is DFQATT and CDR2 SNEGSKA (reference sequence). Trimming cost V 2 bases and J 6 bases; bases outside gene matches: 6. This CDR3 is CSARSLAGAAGELFF. For the CDR3, the DNA is TGCAGTGCTAGATCTCTAGCGGGAGCGGCCGGGGAGCTGTTTTTT.

This clonotype was picked up many times. The rearrangement links TRBV20-1 to TRBJ1-5, with 7 bases matching TRBD1. This CDR3 comprises 14 residues. Germline CDR1 reads DFQATT; CDR2 reads SNEGSKA (reference sequence). The V and J ends lost 4 bases and 5 bases, in that order; junction bases with no gene match: 8. The CDR3 loop reads CSATRDSDHQPQHF. The CDR3 DNA follows: TGCAGTGCTACCCGGGACAGTGATCATCAGCCCCAGCATTTT.

This clonotype was seen a single time. The genes are TRBV5-6 and TRBJ2-1; TRBD1 aligns across 7 bases. Unmatched junction bases numbered 7, after V lost 6 bases and J lost 7 bases. The germline CDR1 and CDR2 sequences are SGHDT and YYEEEE. CDR3 length equals 13 residues. The CDR3, as DNA: TGTGCCAGCACCGCGACAGGGCAGAATGAGCAGTTCTTC. Translated, it gives CASTATGQNEQFF.

Notes on this clonotype: Since a much larger clone is just one base distant, this may be a read error. The V gene is TRBV4-1, the J gene TRBJ2-1, with D possibly matching TRBD2 (5 bases). The CDR3 spans 15 residues. Trimming removed 0 bases from V and 4 bases from J, with 10 bases in between. Germline CDR1 reads MGHRA; CDR2 reads YSYEKL. The CDR3 nucleotides are TGCGCCAGCAGCCAAGATGGCGGGTTGTACAATGAGCAGTTCTTC. Translation gives CASSQDGGLYNEQFF.

This clonotype was recorded at least ten times. The chain has TRBV27 and TRBJ1-2, with 8 bases matching TRBD1. V dropped 4 bases and J dropped 4; count of bases not matched to a gene: 5. The CDR3 is 14 residues long. Germline lookup yields CDR1 MNHEY and CDR2 SMNVEV (reference sequence). The CDR3 nucleotides read TGTGCCAGCAGTTCCAGGGGGCGCGGCTATGGCTACACCTTC. It encodes CASSSRGRGYGYTF.

This clonotype was seen ten or more times. The CDR3 region is CASSVLTGGREKLFF. The CDR3 DNA reads TGTGCCAGCAGTGTTTTAACAGGGGGCCGTGAAAAACTGTTTTTT. This rearrangement joins TRBV6-1 to TRBJ1-4; 9 nucleotides line up with TRBD1. V gave up 4 bases and J gave up 7 bases; unmatched junction bases: 7. This CDR3 region has 15 residues. Germline CDR1 reads MNHNS; CDR2 reads SASEGT.